These 24 T cell receptor beta chains were sequenced from one sample in a study of shared clonotypes between healthy human individuals. The data were produced by immunoSEQ multiplex PCR, yet TCRdb's version contains in-frame clones alone and is incomplete. Among about 2.1 million clones listed, roughly 93% were seen once. The naive CD8 subset, CD45RO-negative cells positively selected for CCR7, excluded terminally differentiated effector memory CD45RA+ cells. The sample taken for sequencing was naive CD8+ T cells from PBMCs. These receptors all come from a man between 18 and 35 years old in good health. Some clones in this sample may be carry-over from other donors' samples.

The J gene is TRBJ1-5, the V gene TRBV28; no clear D. CDR1 MDHEN and CDR2 SYDVKM come from the germline V gene. The CDR3 runs 16 residues. V lost 6 bases and J 3 bases, leaving 18 bases between the germline ends. Here the CDR3 reads CASSSAYFSYNQPQHF. Here the CDR3 DNA reads TGTGCCAGCAGCTCGGCATATTTTTCGTACAATCAGCCCCAGCATTTT.

The CDR3 region is CASSFVGLNTEAFF. The CDR3 region has the DNA TGTGCCAGCAGTTTCGTGGGCTTGAACACTGAAGCTTTCTTT. The V gene is TRBV27, the J gene TRBJ1-1; D gene unclear. Germline V gene data show CDR1 as MNHEY and CDR2 as SMNVEV (reference sequence). Trimming removed 3 bases at V and 0 bases at J, with 8 bases between. This CDR3 region has 14 residues.

The chain combines TRBV30 with TRBJ1-2, with TRBD1 as a possible D gene (6 bases). The CDR3 length is 14 residues. Germline-derived CDR1 and CDR2 are GTSNPN and SVGIG (reference sequence). Trimming removed 0 bases at V and 3 bases at J, with 11 bases between. The CDR3 DNA sequence: TGTGCCTGGAGTGTGGGGGCTCGGGACTATGGCTACACCTTC. Amino acids: CAWSVGARDYGYTF. The full variable domain, its missing parts supplied by reference TRBV30 and TRBJ1-2, is SQTIHQWPATLVQPVGSPLSLECTVEGTSNPNLYWYRQAAGRGLQLLFYSVGIGQISSEVPQNLSASRPQDRQFILSSKKLLLSDSGFYLCAWSVGARDYGYTFGSGTRLTVV.

The chain recombines TRBV4-3 with TRBJ2-7; D perhaps matches TRBD2 (5 bases). The CDR3 sequence is 15 residues long. Trimming cost V 4 bases and J 3 bases, with 16 bases left between them. Germline V gene lookup returns CDR1 LGHNA and CDR2 YSLEER. The DNA for the CDR3 is TGCGCCAGCAGCCCCCGCCCCCTAGCAGGCTACGAGCAGTACTTC. It translates to CASSPRPLAGYEQYF.

This rearrangement joins TRBV6-6 to TRBJ2-3, with 11 positions matching TRBD2. J was trimmed by 2 bases and V by 6 bases; bases with no gene match: 7. The V gene's germline CDR1 is MNHNY and CDR2 SVGAGI (reference sequence). CDR3 size: 16 residues. CDR3 protein: CASSIPGLAATDTQYF. The CDR3 DNA is TGTGCCAGCAGCATTCCGGGACTAGCGGCCACAGATACGCAGTATTTT.

The V and J genes are TRBV4-1 and TRBJ2-6, with 8 bases identical to TRBD1. This CDR3 region has 19 residues. The V gene's germline CDR1 is MGHRA and CDR2 YSYEKL. V was clipped by 3 bases and J by 0 bases; unmatched bases: 10. The CDR3, as DNA: TGCGCCAGCAGCCAGAACCCGGGACAGGAGAGCTCTGGGGCCAACGTCCTGACTTTC. This codes for CASSQNPGQESSGANVLTF.

The chain employs TRBV14 and TRBJ2-1; D may be TRBD1 (6 bases). Germline V lookup: CDR1 SGHDN, CDR2 FVKESK. The CDR3 has 17 amino acids. The V and J ends lost 0 bases and 5 bases respectively, with 17 bases between them. The CDR3 DNA reads as TGTGCCAGCAGCCAAGATCCCCGGGACAACGTACACAATGAGCAGTTCTTC. Translated: CASSQDPRDNVHNEQFF.

For the CDR3, the DNA is TGCAGCGGCCAACTAGCGGGCGGCACCGGGGAGCTGTTTTTT. It yields the protein CSGQLAGGTGELFF. This chain links TRBV29-1 with TRBJ2-2; 9 nucleotides align to TRBD2. Germline V gene data show CDR1 as SQVTM and CDR2 as ANQGSEA. CDR3 length equals 14 residues. After removal of 7 bases from V and 4 bases from J, the junction contained 7 bases not matched to a gene.

This chain joins TRBV11-2 and TRBJ2-7; 9 positions agree with TRBD2. Germline CDR1 SGHAT, CDR2 FQNNGV. J gave up 2 bases and V 3 bases, and 8 bases lay outside the gene matches. The CDR3 is 16 amino acids. The CDR3 sequence: CASSFLTSGPTYEQYF. CDR3 coding DNA: TGTGCCAGCAGCTTCCTGACTAGCGGCCCAACCTACGAGCAGTACTTC.

The chain has TRBV4-3 and TRBJ2-3, with D possibly matching TRBD2 (5 bases). V was cut by 1 base and J by 6 bases, with 14 bases left in between. This CDR3 has 15 residues. In germline, CDR1 is LGHNA, CDR2 YSLEER. The CDR3 coding sequence is TGCGCCAGCAGCCAAGGGACTGGGTGGTCGGATACGCAGTATTTT. Its protein is CASSQGTGWSDTQYF.

The rearrangement links TRBV19 to TRBJ2-1; no clear D. Trimming pared 5 bases from V and 8 bases from J, leaving 4 bases between. This CDR3 spans 10 amino acids. Looked up from germline, CDR1 is LNHDA and CDR2 is SQIVND (reference sequence). In DNA, the CDR3 is TGTGCCAGTAGTCCCCATGAGCAGTTCTTC. Its translation: CASSPHEQFF.

The chain carries TRBV6-6 and TRBJ2-3; D is undetermined. V gave up 2 bases and J gave up 2 bases, with 5 bases separating them. This CDR3 comprises 13 residues. Germline values: CDR1 MNHNY, CDR2 SVGAGI (reference sequence). CDR3 protein: CASSYDATDTQYF. The CDR3 DNA sequence: TGTGCCAGCAGTTACGACGCCACAGATACGCAGTATTTT.

The chain joins TRBV5-6 to TRBJ2-1, with 10 bases aligning to TRBD2. Germline V gene data show CDR1 as SGHDT and CDR2 as YYEEEE. The V gene end was trimmed by 4 bases and the J gene end by 1 base; junction bases not matched to a gene: 2. The CDR3 consists of 15 residues. CDR3 bases: TGTGCCAGCAGCCTAGCGGGAGTGTCCTACAATGAGCAGTTCTTC. Protein product: CASSLAGVSYNEQFF.

Of note for this clone: The same CDR3 can be traced to other DNA sequences in this sample. The chain carries TRBV27 and TRBJ1-5; D remains ambiguous. Trimming removed 3 bases from V and 3 bases from J, with 12 bases in between. CDR1 is MNHEY and CDR2 is SMNVEV in the germline V gene (reference sequence). This CDR3 contains 15 residues. The CDR3 reads CASSFIGGSNQPQHF. As DNA, the CDR3 is TGTGCCAGCAGTTTCATTGGAGGCTCCAATCAGCCCCAGCATTTT.

The rearrangement joins TRBV4-1 to TRBJ1-6; TRBD1 might be the D (5 bases). This CDR3 has 16 residues. V was trimmed by 1 base and J by 9 bases, leaving 16 bases between them. Germline CDR1 is MGHRA and CDR2 is YSYEKL. The DNA for the CDR3 is TGCGCCAGCAGCCAAGGACCGGGGCAGGGCGGTTCACCCCTCCACTTT. It yields the protein CASSQGPGQGGSPLHF.

The chain recombines TRBV4-3 with TRBJ2-5; possibly TRBD2 for D (6 bases). Trimming stripped 4 bases from V and 0 bases from J, with 15 bases between. The CDR3 is 16 residues long. The germline CDR1 and CDR2 sequences are LGHNA and YSLEER. The CDR3 region is CASSPMAWEDQETQYF. The CDR3 bases are TGCGCCAGCAGCCCCATGGCGTGGGAGGACCAAGAGACCCAGTACTTC.

The chain couples TRBV14 to TRBJ2-3; weak D call: TRBD2 (6 bases). CDR1 SGHDN and CDR2 FVKESK come from the germline V gene. This CDR3 is 16 amino acids long. Trimming took off 0 bases at V and 6 bases at J, with 16 bases between the two ends. The CDR3 loop is CASSQDGWLARDTQYF. DNA for the CDR3: TGTGCCAGCAGCCAAGATGGTTGGCTAGCGAGGGATACGCAGTATTTT.

The chain is built from TRBV7-9 and TRBJ2-4; perhaps TRBD1 as D (5 bases). The germline gives CDR1 SEHNR, CDR2 FQNEAQ (reference sequence). V was cut by 3 bases and J by 1 base, with 10 bases left in between. The CDR3 has 15 residues. The CDR3 loop is CASSFAGLAKNIQYF. CDR3 bases: TGTGCCAGCAGCTTCGCAGGGTTGGCCAAAAACATTCAGTACTTC.

This clone has only one observation. This chain joins TRBV19 and TRBJ1-5; D ambiguous. V lost 0 bases and J lost 4, with 16 bases in between. The CDR3 has 17 residues. Germline lookup yields CDR1 LNHDA and CDR2 SQIVND (reference sequence). CDR3 sequence reads: CASSIDRESAVNQPQHF. The CDR3 DNA reads as TGTGCCAGTAGTATAGATCGGGAGTCCGCAGTTAATCAGCCCCAGCATTTT.

The CDR3 here is CASSPTTGTPPLHF. In DNA form, the CDR3 reads TGTGCCAGCAGCCCCACCACCGGGACACCACCCCTCCACTTT. The rearrangement links TRBV7-9 to TRBJ1-6; the D gene is possibly TRBD1 (6 bases). Germline lookup yields CDR1 SEHNR and CDR2 FQNEAQ (reference sequence). V was pared by 5 bases and J by 11 bases, with 16 bases between. This CDR3 comprises 14 residues.

CDR3 loop: CASNPPGAGGKGTQYF. CDR3 sequence (DNA): TGTGCCAGCAATCCCCCCGGGGCGGGGGGGAAGGGTACGCAGTATTTT. J is TRBJ2-3 and V is TRBV28; TRBD2 agrees at 9 bases. CDR1 and CDR2 (germline): MDHEN, SYDVKM. The CDR3 covers 16 residues. V dropped 7 bases and J dropped 8; count of bases not matched to a gene: 16.

This chain's CDR3 is CASIPRDRKVKDDYGYTF. CDR3 DNA sequence: TGTGCCAGCATCCCGCGGGACAGAAAAGTTAAGGACGACTATGGCTACACCTTC. V gene TRBV28 combines with J gene TRBJ1-2, with 7 bases fitting TRBD1. The J segment lost 3 bases and the V segment lost 7 bases, leaving 20 bases of the junction unmatched. The V gene's germline CDR1 is MDHEN and CDR2 SYDVKM. The CDR3 spans 18 residues.

The CDR3 sequence: CASSYPPPGTGKGNTIYF. Here the CDR3 DNA reads TGTGCCAGCAGCTACCCTCCTCCCGGGACAGGGAAGGGAAACACCATATATTTT. The rearrangement uses TRBV7-9 and TRBJ1-3; 9 bases are a match to TRBD1. Germline V gene lookup returns CDR1 SEHNR and CDR2 FQNEAQ (reference sequence). The length of the CDR3 is 18 residues. V lost 4 bases to trimming and J lost 4 bases; unmatched junction nucleotides: 14.

This chain uses TRBV5-1 with TRBJ2-1, with 11 bases matching TRBD2. Germline CDR1 and CDR2: SGHRS and YFSETQ. The CDR3 totals 15 residues. Unmatched junction bases numbered 3, after V lost 3 bases and J lost 4 bases. The CDR3 is CASSWTSGLYNEQFF. The DNA of the CDR3 is TGCGCCAGCAGCTGGACTAGCGGGTTATACAATGAGCAGTTCTTC. The full variable domain, completed using reference TRBV5-1 and TRBJ2-1, is KAGVTQTPRYLIKTRGQQVTLSCSPISGHRSVSWYQQTPGQGLQFLFEYFSETQRNKGNFPGRFSGRQFSNSRSEMNVSTLELGDSALYLCASSWTSGLYNEQFFGPGTRLTVL.